There are a few counts of the clone carrying this T cell receptor (beta chain). Its antigen remains unknown. It was with a sample-barcoded 5' primer and a J-beta primer mix that a second PCR of about 6 to 11 cycles was run. A template-switch adaptor with 12 random nucleotides tagged each cDNA molecule. TCRdb analysed the 5' RACE reads with MiXCR anew, one entry per CDR3 protein. Seen here are about 1.7 million distinct CDR3 sequences, 28% observed once, and the top ten hold roughly 8.2%. The data are from a study of blood T cells in healthy people across ages. Study in general: Roughly one uniquely barcoded beta molecule per two T cells was captured. Study-level findings and limits: Diversity estimated from one million T cells was considered an underestimate. The study found TCR beta diversity correlated strongly with naive T cell percentage.

Germline CDR1 and CDR2: MNHNY and SVGAGI (reference sequence). Between the trimmed V and J ends, which lost 9 bases and 1 base, there was a span of 16 bases. This CDR3 is 14 amino acids long. The receptor comes from a woman between 25 and 40 years old in good health. The V call is TRBV6-6, the J call TRBJ2-7; D possibly uses TRBD1 or TRBD2 (5 bases each). Sequenced material: blood. CDR3 sequence: CASQWDARSYEQYF. CDR3 bases: TGTGCCAGTCAGTGGGACGCTAGATCCTACGAGCAGTACTTC.